This T cell receptor (beta chain) comes out of a study of blood T cell repertoires in COVID-19 (dated by TCRdb to about 2020). For the study in its entirety: Samples from collaborators originated in the United States, Italy and Spain and spanned both the acute and convalescent phases of COVID-19. The prospective study material was composed of cDNA or gDNA derived from T cells, B-cell-depleted T cells, or PBMCs. Deeply sampled blood TCRbeta repertoires from subjects exposed to, actively infected with, or recovered from COVID-19 were included in the dataset. The repertoires were released in a freely available public database intended as a resource for research on the immune response to SARS-CoV-2. Samples were obtained from the ongoing ImmuneRACE study (first 160 participants) and from about 1,300 subjects provided by 6 global collaborators. Sample metadata almost always included a de-identified subject ID, COVID-19 status, age in years and sex. Where available, HLA class I and class II types were taken from metadata supplied by the sample provider and were not determined by assay-based typing. General conclusions and limits of the study: Clinical and demographic metadata were provided uncurated, with the amount varying by source and participant.

V loses 7 bases at its end and J loses 4 bases; junction bases beyond the gene matches: 6. The CDR3 runs 14 residues from the cysteine to the phenylalanine. The CDR3 DNA has 42 bases and is translated from base 1. CDR1 and CDR2 were assigned from the germline V gene as MNHEY and SVGAGI. TCRbeta CDR3 regions were amplified from genomic DNA by means of the immunoSEQ Assay, a bias-controlled multiplex PCR. As for how the authors treated the data: Nucleated cell counts per sample were estimated from amplification of reference gene primers within the assay. To quantify the absolute abundance of each unique TCRbeta CDR3 rearrangement, sequence reads were collapsed and filtered. Productive Simpson clonality was computed per sample as the square root of Simpson's diversity index over productive rearrangements. TCRdb holds this immuneACCESS table with in-frame rearrangements only. Some clones are missing; in checked studies, unresolved V genes explain under half, and the rest has no known cause. V and J calls and clone size are copied from that table; D and trimming were computed from the DNA. The sample records over 200,000 clones, about 80% of which are singletons. Together, the top ten hold around 3.4% of the sample.

Each collaborating institution followed its own protocols to collect whole blood in K2EDTA tubes. For TCRbeta analysis, collaborators shipped samples in one of three forms: frozen whole blood, isolated PBMCs, or DNA extracted from either of those sample types. This clone was seen once. Its target antigen remains unknown. Base qualities were left out, and no much larger clone turns up one base away. The chain employs TRBV6-5 and TRBJ1-5; TRBD1 matches 8 bases in the middle. Material: peripheral blood. The clonotype comes from a woman of 80 years or more with acute or convalescent COVID-19. The CDR3 protein sequence reads: CASKTGTGNQPQHF. The nucleotide sequence is given as TGTGCCAGCAAGACAGGGACAGGAAATCAGCCCCAGCATTTT.